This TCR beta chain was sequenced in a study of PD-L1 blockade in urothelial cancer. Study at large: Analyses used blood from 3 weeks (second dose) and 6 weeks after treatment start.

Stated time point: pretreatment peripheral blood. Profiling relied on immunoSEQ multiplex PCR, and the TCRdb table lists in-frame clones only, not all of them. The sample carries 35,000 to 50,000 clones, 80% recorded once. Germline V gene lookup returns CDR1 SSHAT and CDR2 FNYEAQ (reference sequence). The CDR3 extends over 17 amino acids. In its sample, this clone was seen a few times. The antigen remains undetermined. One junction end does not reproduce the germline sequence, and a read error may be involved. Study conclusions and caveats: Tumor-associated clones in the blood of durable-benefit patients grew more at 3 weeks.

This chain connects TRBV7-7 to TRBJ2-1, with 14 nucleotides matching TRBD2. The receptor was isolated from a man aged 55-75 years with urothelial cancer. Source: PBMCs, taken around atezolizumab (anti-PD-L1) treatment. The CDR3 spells CASSPGLAGVTFDEQFF. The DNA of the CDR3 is TGTGCTAGCAGCCCGGGACTAGCGGGAGTGACATTCGATGAGCAGTTCTTC.